The clone carrying this T cell receptor (beta chain) showed up many times. Its antigen is not identified. This CDR3 has 15 amino acids. Germline CDR1 is SEHNR and CDR2 is FQNEAQ (reference sequence). J lost 5 bases, V lost 5 bases, and 7 bases had no gene match. The source of the sample is a study of T cells in Graves' hyperthyroidism and ophthalmopathy. A sample of blood taken at first hyperthyroidism diagnosis preceded any ophthalmopathy symptoms. Regarding the study as a whole: Ophthalmopathy was model-predicted a median roughly 6.3 months pre-onset.

RNA transcripts yielded amplified TCR beta CDR3 regions. HTBI primers were used for first-round RT-PCR of the TCR CDR3. MiXCR, run by TCRdb on the multiplex PCR reads, gives a single entry per CDR3 protein. In the table there are fewer than 500,000 distinct CDR3 sequences, approximately 15% of which are singletons. The rearrangement links TRBV7-9 to TRBJ2-3; TRBD1 agrees at 10 bases. The sequence derives from a man aged 25 to 45 with Graves' hyperthyroidism that later progressed to Graves' ophthalmopathy. Material: blood. CDR3 sequence (DNA): TGTGCCAGCAGCCCCCCAGGACAGGGGGTAGATACGCAGTATTTT. Amino acid sequence: CASSPPGQGVDTQYF. The whole variable domain, remainder taken from reference TRBV7-9 and TRBJ2-3, is DTGVSQNPRHKITKRGQNVTFRCDPISEHNRLYWYRQTLGQGPEFLTYFQNEAQLEKSRLLSDRFSAERPKGSFSTLEIQRTEQGDSAMYLCASSPPGQGVDTQYFGPGTRLTVL.